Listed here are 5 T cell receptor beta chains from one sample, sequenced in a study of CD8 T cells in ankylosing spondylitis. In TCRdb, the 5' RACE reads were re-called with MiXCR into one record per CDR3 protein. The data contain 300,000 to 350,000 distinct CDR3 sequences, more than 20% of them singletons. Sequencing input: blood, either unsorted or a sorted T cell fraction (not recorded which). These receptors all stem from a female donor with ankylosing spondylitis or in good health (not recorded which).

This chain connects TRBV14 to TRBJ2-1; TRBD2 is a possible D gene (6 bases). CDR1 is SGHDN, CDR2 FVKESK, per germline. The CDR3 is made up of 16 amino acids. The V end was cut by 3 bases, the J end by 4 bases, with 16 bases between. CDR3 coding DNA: TGTGCCAGCAGCCAGGCGGGACCTACTTGGTACAATGAGCAGTTCTTC. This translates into CASSQAGPTWYNEQFF.

The CDR3 spells CASSQEWGDRDGGYTF. CDR3 coding DNA: TGCGCCAGCAGCCAAGAATGGGGTGACAGGGATGGGGGCTACACCTTC. This chain uses TRBV4-3 with TRBJ1-2; 7 bases are shared with TRBD1. The germline CDR1 and CDR2 sequences are LGHNA and YSLEER. V gave up 0 bases and J gave up 8 bases; unmatched junction bases: 12. The CDR3 loop spans 16 amino acids.

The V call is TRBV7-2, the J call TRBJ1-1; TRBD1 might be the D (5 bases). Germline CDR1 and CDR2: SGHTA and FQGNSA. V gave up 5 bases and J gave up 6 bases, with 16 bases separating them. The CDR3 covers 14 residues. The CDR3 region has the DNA TGTGCCAGCAGCCCCGGCTGGGACGGGTCTGAAGCTTTCTTT. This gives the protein CASSPGWDGSEAFF.

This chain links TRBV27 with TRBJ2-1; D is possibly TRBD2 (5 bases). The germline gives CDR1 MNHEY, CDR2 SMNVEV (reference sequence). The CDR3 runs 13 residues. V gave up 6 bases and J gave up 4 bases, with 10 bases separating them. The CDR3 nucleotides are TGTGCCAGCAGACGGGGTTTTTACAATGAGCAGTTCTTC. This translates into CASRRGFYNEQFF.

Here the CDR3 DNA reads TGTGCCAGCAGCCAAACCGGGACAGGGGGCCAATTCTATGGCTACACCTTC. It is translated as CASSQTGTGGQFYGYTF. The V gene is TRBV4-2, the J gene TRBJ1-2, with 12 bases lining up with TRBD1. The germline CDR1 and CDR2 sequences are LGHNA and YNFKEQ. V shed 2 bases, J shed 4 bases, and the junction held 8 bases outside the gene matches. This CDR3 has 17 amino acids.